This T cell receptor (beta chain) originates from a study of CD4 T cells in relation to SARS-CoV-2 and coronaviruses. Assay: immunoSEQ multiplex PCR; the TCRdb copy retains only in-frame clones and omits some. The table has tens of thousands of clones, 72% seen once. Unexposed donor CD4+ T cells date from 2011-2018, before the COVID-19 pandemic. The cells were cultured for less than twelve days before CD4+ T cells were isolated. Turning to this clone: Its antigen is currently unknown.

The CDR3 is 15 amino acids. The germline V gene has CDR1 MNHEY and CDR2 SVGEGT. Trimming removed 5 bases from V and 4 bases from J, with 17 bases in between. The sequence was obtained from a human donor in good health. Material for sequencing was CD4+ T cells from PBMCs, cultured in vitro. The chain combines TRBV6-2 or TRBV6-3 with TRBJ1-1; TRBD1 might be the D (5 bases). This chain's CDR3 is CASSQDPRGGTEAFF. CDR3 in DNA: TGTGCCAGCAGTCAAGACCCAAGGGGAGGCACTGAAGCTTTCTTT.